Shown below are 14 T cell receptor beta chains from a single sample sequenced in a study of shared clonotypes between healthy human individuals. Method: immunoSEQ multiplex PCR; TCRdb's copy keeps in-frame clones and lacks some. The sample records roughly 500,000 clones, almost 80% being singletons. The sample comprised PBMCs. These receptor sequences come from a woman aged 40 to 50 in good health. Some clones in this sample may be carry-over from other donors' samples.

The rearrangement links TRBV29-1 to TRBJ2-1, with D possibly TRBD2 on 5 matching bases. CDR1 and CDR2 from the germline V gene are SQVTM and ANQGSEA. The CDR3 has 19 residues. Trimming removed 7 bases from V and 0 bases from J, with 28 bases in between. The CDR3 DNA is TGCAGCGGTGTCATCTCGACGGGAAGGAGACAATCCTCCTACAATGAGCAGTTCTTC. Protein product: CSGVISTGRRQSSYNEQFF.

The chain carries TRBV28 and TRBJ1-2; 8 nucleotides match TRBD1. The CDR3 loop spans 13 amino acids. V dropped 6 bases and J dropped 4; count of bases not matched to a gene: 4. Germline assignment: CDR1 MDHEN and CDR2 SYDVKM. CDR3 region: CASSAGGGYGYTF. CDR3 bases: TGTGCCAGCAGCGCAGGGGGCGGCTATGGCTACACCTTC.

The CDR3 loop reads CASSEPGGTEAFF. DNA for the CDR3: TGTGCCAGCAGTGAACCAGGGGGGACTGAAGCTTTCTTT. The chain has TRBV2 and TRBJ1-1; 7 bases agree with TRBD1. CDR3 length: 13 residues. Looked up from germline, CDR1 is SNHLY and CDR2 is FYNNEI. Trimming at V came to 2 bases and at J to 5 bases, leaving 2 bases not matched to a gene.

This clone showed up just once. CDR3 nucleotides: TGCGCCAGCAGCTTGGATGCTCCTCTAGCCAAAAACATTCAGTACTTC. It codes for CASSLDAPLAKNIQYF. The rearrangement uses TRBV5-1 and TRBJ2-4; no clear D. The CDR3 is 16 residues long. V was shortened by 0 bases and J by 0 bases, with 10 bases between the two germline ends. CDR1 and CDR2 (germline): SGHRS, YFSETQ. Filled out from reference TRBV5-1 and TRBJ2-4, the complete variable domain reads KAGVTQTPRYLIKTRGQQVTLSCSPISGHRSVSWYQQTPGQGLQFLFEYFSETQRNKGNFPGRFSGRQFSNSRSEMNVSTLELGDSALYLCASSLDAPLAKNIQYFGAGTRLSVL.

The chain is built from TRBV4-3 and TRBJ2-7, with TRBD2 as a possible D gene (5 bases). Trimming stripped 0 bases from V and 3 bases from J, with 12 bases between. The CDR3 spans 15 residues. From germline, CDR1 is LGHNA and CDR2 YSLEER. This chain's CDR3 is CASSQDSGSDYEQYF. In nucleotides, the CDR3 is TGCGCCAGCAGCCAAGATTCGGGGTCAGACTACGAGCAGTACTTC.

The chain couples TRBV11-2 to TRBJ2-7; 12 nucleotides align to TRBD2. After removal of 5 bases from V and 0 bases from J, the junction contained 8 bases not matched to a gene. There are 17 residues in the CDR3. Germline V gene lookup returns CDR1 SGHAT and CDR2 FQNNGV. The chain's CDR3 is CASSTAPGLAGSYEQYF. The CDR3 DNA follows: TGTGCCAGCAGCACCGCCCCGGGACTAGCGGGCTCCTACGAGCAGTACTTC.

The chain is built from TRBV5-8 and TRBJ1-5; D uncertain. The V gene lost 3 bases and the J gene lost 3 bases, with 7 bases spanning the gap. The CDR3 has 13 amino acids. The germline CDR1 and CDR2 sequences are SGHTS and YDEGEE. CDR3 protein: CASSYRLNQPQHF. CDR3 nucleotide sequence: TGTGCCAGCAGCTATAGGCTCAATCAGCCCCAGCATTTT.

The chain uses TRBV2 and TRBJ1-4; no definite D call. The CDR3 totals 14 residues. V lost 1 base and J lost 7, with 10 bases in between. The germline V gene has CDR1 SNHLY and CDR2 FYNNEI. This CDR3 reads CASSEGQVGEKLFF. The CDR3 DNA reads TGTGCCAGCAGTGAAGGACAAGTGGGTGAAAAACTGTTTTTT.

This clone appeared a few times. The chain carries TRBV28 and TRBJ2-7; possibly TRBD1 or TRBD2 for D (5 bases each). The germline gives CDR1 MDHEN, CDR2 SYDVKM. V lost 1 base, J lost 0 bases, and 22 bases lay in between. This CDR3 comprises 19 residues. The CDR3, as DNA: TGTGCCAGCAGTTTATCGGGCCAGGAAATCTCGGGGACCTCCTACGAGCAGTACTTC. As protein: CASSLSGQEISGTSYEQYF. The complete variable domain, with remaining parts taken from reference TRBV28 and TRBJ2-7, reads DVKVTQSSRYLVKRTGEKVFLECVQDMDHENMFWYRQDPGLGLRLIYFSYDVKMKEKGDIPEGYSVSREKKERFSLILESASTNQTSMYLCASSLSGQEISGTSYEQYFGPGTRLTVT.

This sequence joins TRBV10-1 and TRBJ2-7; the D gene is possibly TRBD1 (5 bases). Germline V gene sequence: CDR1 WNHNN, CDR2 SYGVQD (reference sequence). V dropped 2 bases and J dropped 6 bases, with 14 bases sitting between them. The CDR3 spans 14 residues. CDR3 protein: CASSEIRGRSEQYF. The CDR3 nucleotides are TGCGCCAGCAGTGAGATTAGGGGCCGTTCCGAGCAGTACTTC.

The rearrangement joins TRBV5-4 to TRBJ2-1; D not certain. The germline V and J ends were trimmed by 3 bases and 0 bases, with 10 bases remaining between them. CDR3 length equals 15 residues. From germline, CDR1 is SGHNT and CDR2 YYREEE (reference sequence). The CDR3 DNA reads TGTGCCAGCAGCTGGGTAGCCGCCTCCTACAATGAGCAGTTCTTC. It encodes CASSWVAASYNEQFF.

V and J are TRBV9 and TRBJ2-3, with D possibly TRBD2 on 6 matching bases. In germline, CDR1 is SGDLS, CDR2 YYNGEE. Trimming removed 3 bases from V and 1 base from J, with 15 bases in between. CDR3 length: 16 residues. CDR3 nucleotides: TGTGCCAGCAGCGGGCGGCGGGGAAGTGGCACAGATACGCAGTATTTT. Encoded protein: CASSGRRGSGTDTQYF.

This CDR3 reads CASSPAGYNEQFF. The CDR3 bases are TGTGCCAGCTCTCCGGCCGGCTACAATGAGCAGTTCTTC. The chain employs TRBV18 and TRBJ2-1; D not resolved. V lost 6 bases, J lost 3 bases, and 9 bases lay in between. The CDR3 totals 13 residues. CDR1 is KGHSH, CDR2 LQKENI, per germline.

The chain uses TRBV28 and TRBJ1-2; D is undetermined. CDR1 and CDR2 from the germline V gene are MDHEN and SYDVKM. V shed 2 bases and J shed 2 bases, with 9 bases lying between them. CDR3 size: 14 residues. CDR3 DNA: TGTGCCAGCAGTTTACCGGCAGGAAACTATGGCTACACCTTC. It specifies CASSLPAGNYGYTF.